These 24 T cell receptor beta chains share one sample of origin, sequenced in a study of T cell responses to AZD1222 COVID-19 vaccine. TCRdb's table, derived via immunoSEQ multiplex PCR, lists solely in-frame clones and lacks some. The sample has about 130,000 clones; approximately 95% are singletons. This specimen consisted of peripheral blood, obtained 28 days after the second AZD1222 dose. The receptors stem from an adult who received the AZD1222 COVID-19 vaccine.

The V and J genes are TRBV5-1 and TRBJ1-5; tentative D call: TRBD1 (5 bases). Germline lookup yields CDR1 SGHRS and CDR2 YFSETQ. The V and J ends lost 4 bases and 3 bases respectively, with 14 bases between them. The CDR3 runs 15 residues. CDR3 amino acids: CASSLQGGLNQPQHF. In DNA form, the CDR3 reads TGCGCCAGCAGCCTCCAGGGAGGGCTCAATCAGCCCCAGCATTTT. Full variable domain (remainder filled in from reference TRBV5-1 and TRBJ1-5): KAGVTQTPRYLIKTRGQQVTLSCSPISGHRSVSWYQQTPGQGLQFLFEYFSETQRNKGNFPGRFSGRQFSNSRSEMNVSTLELGDSALYLCASSLQGGLNQPQHFGDGTRLSIL.

This clone has only a few counts. The chain employs TRBV28 and TRBJ1-1; possibly TRBD1 for D (5 bases). Trimming stripped 4 bases from V and 3 bases from J, with 18 bases between. CDR1 and CDR2 from the germline V gene are MDHEN and SYDVKM. The CDR3 length is 16 residues. Here the CDR3 reads CASSWRYGKGYTEAFF. The CDR3, as DNA: TGTGCCAGCAGTTGGCGTTACGGGAAGGGGTACACTGAAGCTTTCTTT.

The CDR3 nucleotides read TGTGCCAGCACGAGGGACAGGGTGGGAGAAAAACTGTTTTTT. Translated: CASTRDRVGEKLFF. The chain links TRBV28 to TRBJ1-4; 9 nucleotides align to TRBD1. The CDR3 runs to 14 residues. From germline, CDR1 is MDHEN and CDR2 SYDVKM. V trimming: 7 bases; J trimming: 8 bases; junction bases outside the gene matches: 8.

The chain joins TRBV21-1 to TRBJ2-2; no DNA check was done on the table's D call, TRBD2. TRBV21-1 is a known pseudogene. The CDR3 consists of 16 residues. The CDR3 region is CASSKGRGIRPGELFF. The CDR3 DNA is TGTGCCAGCAGCAAAGGGAGGGGCATTAGACCCGGGGAGCTGTTTTTT.

V and J are TRBV7-9 and TRBJ1-1; D gene uncertain. Trimming shortened V by 6 bases and J by 5 bases, and 10 bases separated the two germline ends. CDR3 length: 12 amino acids. CDR1 and CDR2 from the germline V gene are SEHNR and FQNEAQ (reference sequence). The CDR3 here is CASRTGGTEAFF. The CDR3 region has the DNA TGTGCCAGCAGGACGGGCGGGACTGAAGCTTTCTTT. Using reference TRBV7-9 and TRBJ1-1 for the parts outside the CDR3, the full variable domain is DTGVSQNPRHKITKRGQNVTFRCDPISEHNRLYWYRQTLGQGPEFLTYFQNEAQLEKSRLLSDRFSAERPKGSFSTLEIQRTEQGDSAMYLCASRTGGTEAFFGQGTRLTVV.

V and J are TRBV7-9 and TRBJ1-5; TRBD1 agrees at 11 bases. V lost 4 bases to trimming and J lost 5 bases; unmatched junction nucleotides: 10. There are 17 residues in the CDR3. CDR1 SEHNR and CDR2 FQNEAQ come from the germline V gene (reference sequence). CDR3 sequence reads: CASSYSPGQGEDQPQHF. The CDR3, as DNA: TGTGCCAGCAGCTATTCGCCGGGACAGGGGGAAGATCAGCCCCAGCATTTT.

The CDR3 loop is CASSPNRGSSPLHF. CDR3 in DNA: TGTGCCAGCTCACCAAACAGGGGTAGTTCACCCCTCCACTTT. The chain combines TRBV18 with TRBJ1-6; 7 bases map to TRBD1. V dropped 2 bases and J dropped 9; count of bases not matched to a gene: 4. The CDR3 length is 14 residues. Germline lookup yields CDR1 KGHSH and CDR2 LQKENI.

The gene calls are TRBV5-6 and TRBJ1-1; no clear D gene. Germline CDR1 reads SGHDT; CDR2 reads YYEEEE. Trimming stripped 0 bases from V and 8 bases from J, with 8 bases between. This CDR3 has 12 residues. CDR3 sequence (DNA): TGTGCCAGCAGCTTGGCCCCCTTCGAAGCTTTCTTT. Protein: CASSLAPFEAFF.

This chain uses TRBV7-2 with TRBJ1-2; 7 bases line up with TRBD1. V lost 5 bases to trimming and J lost 4 bases; unmatched junction nucleotides: 10. From germline, CDR1 is SGHTA and CDR2 FQGNSA. There are 15 residues in the CDR3. The CDR3 region is CASSGGGGQRYGYTF. DNA of the CDR3: TGTGCCAGCAGCGGGGGTGGGGGACAGCGCTATGGCTACACCTTC.

The genes are TRBV19 and TRBJ1-2, with unresolved D. This CDR3 has 12 amino acids. The V gene's germline CDR1 is LNHDA and CDR2 SQIVND (reference sequence). V was clipped by 1 base and J by 6 bases, with 6 bases between them. The CDR3 coding sequence is TGTGCCAGTAGTATAGGGCCGGATGGCTACACCTTC. Protein: CASSIGPDGYTF.

CDR3 loop: CASSEISVQETQYF. DNA for the CDR3: TGTGCCAGCAGCGAAATCTCAGTGCAAGAGACCCAGTACTTC. The rearrangement joins TRBV7-9 to TRBJ2-5; D is ambiguous. Germline V gene lookup returns CDR1 SEHNR and CDR2 FQNEAQ (reference sequence). Trimming pared 5 bases from V and 2 bases from J, leaving 12 bases between. The CDR3 is 14 amino acids.

The V and J genes are TRBV14 and TRBJ2-7; D is uncertain. This CDR3 region has 15 residues. V lost 1 base and J 1 base, leaving 11 bases between the germline ends. Germline V CDR1 and CDR2: SGHDN, FVKESK. In DNA, the CDR3 is TGTGCCAGCAGCCAAGGCGGCTGGGCGTCCTACGAGCAGTACTTC. Amino acids: CASSQGGWASYEQYF.

V usage is TRBV27 and J usage is TRBJ2-7, with TRBD1 matching over 7 bases. The CDR3 has 15 amino acids. Per the germline V gene, CDR1 is MNHEY and CDR2 is SMNVEV (reference sequence). V was pared by 6 bases and J by 1 base, with 9 bases of the junction left unmatched. The CDR3 loop reads CASSVTTGASYEQYF. The CDR3 DNA reads as TGTGCCAGCAGCGTGACCACAGGGGCTTCCTACGAGCAGTACTTC.

The V and J genes are TRBV5-1 and TRBJ2-5; 9 bases match TRBD2. From germline, CDR1 is SGHRS and CDR2 YFSETQ. CDR3 length equals 15 residues. The junction had 11 bases not matched to a gene; V was cut back by 8 bases and J by 3 bases. The CDR3 DNA sequence: TGCGCCAGTGGAAGAATAGCGGGGGTCGAAGAGACCCAGTACTTC. Residues: CASGRIAGVEETQYF.

V gene TRBV4-3 combines with J gene TRBJ1-1; no clear D. Germline loops: CDR1 LGHNA, CDR2 YSLEER. The CDR3 extends over 14 amino acids. V shed 0 bases and J shed 2 bases, with 7 bases lying between them. Here the CDR3 reads CASSQEPGNTEAFF. The DNA for the CDR3 is TGCGCCAGCAGCCAAGAGCCAGGTAACACTGAAGCTTTCTTT.

This chain uses TRBV4-1 with TRBJ1-2, with D unclear. Germline-derived CDR1 and CDR2 are MGHRA and YSYEKL. The CDR3 has 16 residues. Deletions cut 2 bases from V and 4 bases from J, with 17 bases between. The CDR3 DNA reads as TGCGCCAGCAGCCAAAGGGAGTGGGAGGCGGCCTATGGCTACACCTTC. Amino acids: CASSQREWEAAYGYTF.

This chain connects TRBV19 to TRBJ2-1; TRBD1 agrees at 7 bases. CDR3 length: 15 residues. J was trimmed by 6 bases and V by 1 base; bases with no gene match: 6. Germline V gene data show CDR1 as LNHDA and CDR2 as SQIVND (reference sequence). The DNA for the CDR3 is TGTGCCAGTAGTATAGTGCGCAGGGGGATCAATGAGCAGTTCTTC. This gives the protein CASSIVRRGINEQFF.

The count of this clone is one. The chain has TRBV30 and TRBJ1-6, with no clear D. The germline gives CDR1 GTSNPN, CDR2 SVGIG (reference sequence). Trimming left V 4 bases short and J 6 bases short, with 22 bases between. The CDR3 runs to 17 residues. CDR3 nucleotide sequence: TGTGCCTGGAACGGTTTGGGCCTGCGGGTCACTAATTCACCCCTCCACTTT. It codes for CAWNGLGLRVTNSPLHF. The entire variable domain, with the rest obtained from reference TRBV30 and TRBJ1-6, is as follows: SQTIHQWPATLVQPVGSPLSLECTVEGTSNPNLYWYRQAAGRGLQLLFYSVGIGQISSEVPQNLSASRPQDRQFILSSKKLLLSDSGFYLCAWNGLGLRVTNSPLHFGNGTRLTVT.

This rearrangement joins TRBV27 to TRBJ2-3, with D possibly being TRBD1 or TRBD2 (5 bases each). The V gene's germline CDR1 is MNHEY and CDR2 SMNVEV (reference sequence). V gave up 0 bases and J gave up 2 bases, with 15 bases separating them. This CDR3 has 17 residues. CDR3 nucleotide sequence: TGTGCCAGCAGTTTATCGGGGACGGGCTCGGACACAGATACGCAGTATTTT. Its translation: CASSLSGTGSDTDTQYF.

The V and J genes are TRBV19 and TRBJ1-1, with no clear D. V was pared by 1 base and J by 4 bases, with 7 bases between. This CDR3 spans 13 amino acids. Per the germline V gene, CDR1 is LNHDA and CDR2 is SQIVND (reference sequence). CDR3 in DNA: TGTGCCAGTAGTATAGGTAAACCCACTGAAGCTTTCTTT. Its translation: CASSIGKPTEAFF.

The rearrangement joins TRBV29-1 to TRBJ1-1; 8 nucleotides agree with TRBD1. CDR3 length: 16 residues. Germline CDR1 reads SQVTM; CDR2 reads ANQGSEA. V was clipped by 3 bases and J by 0 bases; unmatched bases: 9. CDR3 sequence reads: CSVDGTGTYMNTEAFF. The DNA of the CDR3 is TGCAGCGTTGATGGGACAGGTACTTACATGAACACTGAAGCTTTCTTT.

The rearrangement uses TRBV19 and TRBJ1-3; no definite D call. V gave up 1 base and J gave up 1 base, with 11 bases separating them. CDR1 and CDR2 (germline): LNHDA, SQIVND (reference sequence). The length of the CDR3 is 16 residues. This CDR3 is CASSIAFGRSGNTIYF. In DNA form, the CDR3 reads TGTGCCAGTAGTATAGCCTTCGGGCGATCTGGAAACACCATATATTTT.

V is TRBV2 and J is TRBJ1-3; D possibly corresponds to TRBD1 (5 bases). The germline CDR1 and CDR2 sequences are SNHLY and FYNNEI. The CDR3 is 17 amino acids. Trimming cost V 2 bases and J 0 bases, with 14 bases left between them. CDR3 DNA: TGTGCCAGCAGTGAAACCGCAGGGAGAATCTCTGGAAACACCATATATTTT. Residues: CASSETAGRISGNTIYF.

The chain employs TRBV11-3 and TRBJ1-6; D possibly corresponds to TRBD1 (6 bases). The CDR3 has 16 amino acids. The germline gives CDR1 SGHNT, CDR2 YENEEA. The V end lost 0 bases, the J end lost 9 bases, and 15 bases lay between the germline ends. The chain's CDR3 is CASSLDRGTGRSPLHF. DNA for the CDR3: TGTGCCAGCAGCTTAGATCGAGGAACAGGGCGTTCACCCCTCCACTTT.